These 25 T cell receptor beta chains came from one sample sequenced in a study of CD8 T cell repertoires and HIV-1 epitope variants. Sequencing was performed with immunoSEQ multiplex PCR; in TCRdb, only in-frame clones are kept and a portion is missing. There are fewer than 5,500 clones in the sample; roughly 66% occur only once, and around two fifths lies in the top ten. These TCRs' antigens remain unknown. Sequencing input: cultured CD8+ T cells derived from PBMCs. All receptors derive from a male donor with HIV.

The chain has TRBV9 and TRBJ1-1, with a tentative D call TRBD1 (6 bases). The CDR3 covers 13 residues. Germline V gene sequence: CDR1 SGDLS, CDR2 YYNGEE. Trimming left V 5 bases short and J 5 bases short, with 13 bases between. CDR3 coding DNA: TGTGCCAGCAGTGCAGGGGTAGGAACTGAAGCTTTCTTT. Its translation: CASSAGVGTEAFF.

This clone has just a few counts. The rearrangement links TRBV2 to TRBJ1-2, with 8 bases lining up with TRBD1. The CDR3 has 13 residues. CDR1 and CDR2 (germline): SNHLY, FYNNEI. The trim removed 5 bases at V and 3 bases at J, leaving 2 bases unmatched. CDR3 in amino acids: CASSYRGYYGYTF. Here the CDR3 DNA reads TGTGCCAGCAGTTACAGGGGGTACTATGGCTACACCTTC.

The chain employs TRBV4-2 and TRBJ2-6, with D possibly TRBD2 on 6 matching bases. V was shortened by 0 bases and J by 2 bases, with 17 bases between the two germline ends. The germline V gene encodes CDR1 LGHNA and CDR2 YNFKEQ. The CDR3 is made up of 19 amino acids. This CDR3 is CASSQEWRTTTAGANVLTF. As DNA, the CDR3 is TGTGCCAGCAGCCAAGAGTGGCGGACTACGACGGCTGGGGCCAACGTCCTGACTTTC.

The rearrangement joins TRBV9 to TRBJ2-3, with 8 bases matching TRBD2. Germline values: CDR1 SGDLS, CDR2 YYNGEE. CDR3 length equals 16 residues. J lost 5 bases, V lost 4 bases, and 12 bases had no gene match. CDR3 DNA sequence: TGTGCCAGCAGCCCTTTAGCGGGGCCTGTCGGAGATACGCAGTATTTT. Amino acids: CASSPLAGPVGDTQYF.

The chain recombines TRBV19 with TRBJ1-1, with TRBD1 as a possible D gene (5 bases). The CDR3 is 15 amino acids. Germline V CDR1 and CDR2: LNHDA, SQIVND (reference sequence). V was pared by 4 bases and J by 10 bases, with 22 bases between. As DNA, the CDR3 is TGTGCCAGTAGTACCCGGGACGGCCTAATTAATGTAGCTTTCTTT. Residues: CASSTRDGLINVAFF.

This clone occurred a few times. V and J are TRBV5-6 and TRBJ2-7; D not resolved. V was cut by 0 bases and J by 7 bases, with 8 bases left in between. This CDR3 contains 12 residues. The germline V gene encodes CDR1 SGHDT and CDR2 YYEEEE. The CDR3 bases are TGTGCCAGCAGCTTGGGGACGAGGGAGCAGTACTTC. Translated, it gives CASSLGTREQYF.

This chain uses TRBV5-1 with TRBJ2-1; either TRBD1 or TRBD2 may fit D (6 bases each). Germline CDR1 is SGHRS and CDR2 is YFSETQ. The CDR3 loop spans 15 amino acids. Trimming removed 2 bases from V and 8 bases from J, with 17 bases in between. The CDR3 DNA sequence: TGCGCCAGCAGCTTTGGAGGGGGAACAGGCGATGAGCAGTTCTTC. This gives the protein CASSFGGGTGDEQFF.

A few counts support this clone. This rearrangement joins TRBV28 to TRBJ1-1; 7 bases agree with TRBD1. Germline CDR1 MDHEN, CDR2 SYDVKM. Trimming at V came to 6 bases and at J to 6 bases, leaving 7 bases not matched to a gene. The CDR3 has 13 residues. CDR3 nucleotide sequence: TGTGCCAGCAGCCGTCAGGGGGACGCTGAAGCTTTCTTT. Translated: CASSRQGDAEAFF.

This clone was seen a handful of times. The chain links TRBV11-2 to TRBJ2-1; 7 bases line up with TRBD1. The trim removed 1 base at V and 7 bases at J, leaving 7 bases unmatched. CDR1 is SGHAT, CDR2 FQNNGV, per germline. This CDR3 comprises 15 residues. CDR3 region: CASSLVRGILNEQFF. CDR3 in DNA: TGTGCCAGCAGCTTAGTCAGGGGGATTTTAAATGAGCAGTTCTTC.

The CDR3 nucleotides are TGCGCCAGCAGCCAAGGGGGGGAGGAAACCGGGGAGCTGTTTTTT. This encodes CASSQGGEETGELFF. The chain links TRBV4-3 to TRBJ2-2; tentatively, D is TRBD2 (6 bases). V lost 1 base, J lost 5 bases, and 11 bases lay in between. This CDR3 contains 15 residues. Germline CDR1 reads LGHNA; CDR2 reads YSLEER.

The rearrangement joins TRBV5-6 to TRBJ2-2, with D tentatively TRBD2 (6 bases). Trimming took off 3 bases at V and 3 bases at J, with 21 bases between the two ends. CDR1 and CDR2 (germline): SGHDT, YYEEEE. The CDR3 consists of 18 residues. The CDR3 nucleotides read TGTGCCAGCAGCTATGGGAGGCTAGAATATAGCGACACCGGGGAGCTGTTTTTT. It codes for CASSYGRLEYSDTGELFF.

The chain uses TRBV4-1 and TRBJ2-7; 10 bases map to TRBD2. Germline V CDR1 and CDR2: MGHRA, YSYEKL. The junction had 10 bases not matched to a gene; V was cut back by 0 bases and J by 5 bases. The CDR3 has 17 amino acids. The CDR3 spells CASSQESMVAGGNEQYF. The DNA for the CDR3 is TGCGCCAGCAGCCAAGAGTCGATGGTAGCGGGAGGCAACGAGCAGTACTTC.

J is TRBJ2-7 and V is TRBV5-6; possible D gene TRBD1, 5 bases. CDR3 length: 14 amino acids. Between the trimmed V and J ends, which lost 0 bases and 7 bases, there was a span of 14 bases. From germline, CDR1 is SGHDT and CDR2 YYEEEE. The CDR3 DNA follows: TGTGCCAGCAGCTTGGGACAGTACCTTCGTGAGCAGTACTTC. This codes for CASSLGQYLREQYF.

The chain employs TRBV5-6 and TRBJ2-1; D is possibly TRBD1 or TRBD2 (5 bases each). With 1 base removed from V and 6 bases from J, the gap between germline ends came to 17 bases. The CDR3 runs 16 residues. Germline V gives CDR1 SGHDT, CDR2 YYEEEE. CDR3 bases: TGTGCCAGCAGCTTGTCAGTAAGTGAGAGGGGCAATGAGCAGTTCTTC. Translated: CASSLSVSERGNEQFF.

The chain links TRBV30 to TRBJ1-1; D gene unclear. This CDR3 has 12 residues. V lost 2 bases to trimming and J lost 11 bases, with 15 bases between them. Per germline, CDR1 GTSNPN and CDR2 SVGIG (reference sequence). The CDR3 spells CAWSRSPHGAFF. CDR3 DNA: TGTGCCTGGAGTCGCAGCCCCCACGGGGCTTTCTTT.

A note on this clone: The germline gene is not matched at one end of the junction; a read error may be the cause. The gene calls are TRBV7-7 and TRBJ2-1; D perhaps matches TRBD2 (6 bases). CDR3 length: 14 residues. Germline V gene lookup returns CDR1 SSHAT and CDR2 FNYEAQ (reference sequence). CDR3 protein: CASSSGLNDNEQFF. The CDR3 region has the DNA TGTGCTAGCAGCTCGGGACTGAACGACAATGAGCAGTTCTTC.

V usage is TRBV4-2 and J usage is TRBJ1-1; the D is unclear. The CDR3 has 12 amino acids. Trimming removed 4 bases from V and 7 bases from J, with 10 bases in between. The germline V gene encodes CDR1 LGHNA and CDR2 YNFKEQ. The CDR3, as DNA: TGTGCCAGCAGCCCCTCTGGGGTTGAAGCTTTCTTT. As protein: CASSPSGVEAFF.

V is TRBV28 and J is TRBJ1-4; D gene ambiguous. The V gene's germline CDR1 is MDHEN and CDR2 SYDVKM. V lost 7 bases to trimming and J lost 7 bases, with 13 bases between them. This CDR3 contains 13 residues. The CDR3 DNA reads TGTGCCAGCAACGGGGAGACCCCTGAAAAACTGTTTTTT. Translated, it gives CASNGETPEKLFF.

The chain employs TRBV6-6 and TRBJ2-1; 7 nucleotides match TRBD2. This CDR3 is 13 amino acids long. Looked up from germline, CDR1 is MNHNY and CDR2 is SVGAGI (reference sequence). The junction had 8 bases not matched to a gene; V was cut back by 6 bases and J by 9 bases. The CDR3 coding sequence is TGTGCCAGCAGCCGGGACTATTGGAGTGAGCAGTTCTTC. Residues: CASSRDYWSEQFF.

In DNA form, the CDR3 reads TGTGCCAGCAGCCCGCTAGTACCAGGGACTAGCTCAGATACGCAGTATTTT. Translation: CASSPLVPGTSSDTQYF. The rearrangement uses TRBV7-8 and TRBJ2-3, with 9 bases identical to TRBD2. The J segment lost 4 bases and the V segment lost 5 bases, leaving 13 bases of the junction unmatched. The CDR3 is made up of 17 amino acids. Germline CDR1 reads SGHVS; CDR2 reads FQNEAQ.

This chain uses TRBV5-4 with TRBJ1-1; 8 positions agree with TRBD1. Germline V gene data show CDR1 as SGHNT and CDR2 as YYREEE (reference sequence). The CDR3 contains 13 residues. Trimming cost V 2 bases and J 6 bases; bases outside gene matches: 3. The CDR3 region is CASSLQGGAEAFF. The CDR3 region has the DNA TGTGCCAGCAGCTTACAGGGGGGAGCTGAAGCTTTCTTT. Looking up the rest from reference TRBV5-4 and TRBJ1-1 gives the full variable domain: ETGVTQSPTHLIKTRGQQVTLRCSSQSGHNTVSWYQQALGQGPQFIFQYYREEENGRGNFPPRFSGLQFPNYSSELNVNALELDDSALYLCASSLQGGAEAFFGQGTRLTVV.

For the CDR3, the DNA is TGTGCCAGCAGTTTAATCGTGGACAGTAGCACGGGCTATGGCTACACCTTC. It specifies CASSLIVDSSTGYGYTF. This sequence joins TRBV28 and TRBJ1-2; TRBD1 might be the D (6 bases). The CDR3 length is 17 residues. The V and J ends lost 2 bases and 4 bases respectively, with 20 bases between them. From germline, CDR1 is MDHEN and CDR2 SYDVKM.

The rearrangement joins TRBV6-5 to TRBJ2-1; D perhaps matches TRBD2 (5 bases). V was pared by 6 bases and J by 3 bases, with 15 bases between. Germline V lookup: CDR1 MNHEY, CDR2 SVGAGI. The CDR3 has 15 residues. CDR3 DNA: TGTGCCAGCAGACCCGGTCAAGCGGTCTACAATGAGCAGTTCTTC. Translated: CASRPGQAVYNEQFF.

The chain joins TRBV19 to TRBJ2-2, with 9 nucleotides matching TRBD1. Per germline, CDR1 LNHDA and CDR2 SQIVND (reference sequence). With 6 bases clipped from V and 1 base from J, the junction kept 3 bases outside the gene matches. The CDR3 consists of 15 residues. This chain's CDR3 is CASSRTGVNTGELFF. CDR3 bases: TGTGCCAGTAGCAGGACAGGGGTGAACACCGGGGAGCTGTTTTTT.

The chain has TRBV19 and TRBJ2-7; D not resolved. The CDR3 totals 12 residues. Germline CDR1 and CDR2: LNHDA and SQIVND (reference sequence). Trimming left V 4 bases short and J 3 bases short, with 7 bases between. The chain's CDR3 is CASSRSRYEQYF. For the CDR3, the DNA is TGTGCCAGTAGTAGATCCCGCTACGAGCAGTACTTC.